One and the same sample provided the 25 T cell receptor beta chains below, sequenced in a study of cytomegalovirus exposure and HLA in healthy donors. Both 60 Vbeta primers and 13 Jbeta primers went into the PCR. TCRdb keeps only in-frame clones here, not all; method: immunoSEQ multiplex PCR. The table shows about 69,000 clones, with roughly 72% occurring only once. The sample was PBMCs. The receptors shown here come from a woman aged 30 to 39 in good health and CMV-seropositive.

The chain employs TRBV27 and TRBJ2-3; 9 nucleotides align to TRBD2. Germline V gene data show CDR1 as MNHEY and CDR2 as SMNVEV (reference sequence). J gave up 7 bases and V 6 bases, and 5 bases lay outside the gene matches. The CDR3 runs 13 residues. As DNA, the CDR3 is TGTGCCAGCAGAGGGACTAGCAAAAATACGCAGTATTTT. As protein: CASRGTSKNTQYF.

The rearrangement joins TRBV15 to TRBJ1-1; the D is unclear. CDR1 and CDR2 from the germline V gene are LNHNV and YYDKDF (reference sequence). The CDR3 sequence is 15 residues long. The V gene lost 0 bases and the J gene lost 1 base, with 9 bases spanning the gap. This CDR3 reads CATSRDGPGNTEAFF. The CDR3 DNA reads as TGTGCCACCAGCAGAGATGGCCCAGGGAACACTGAAGCTTTCTTT. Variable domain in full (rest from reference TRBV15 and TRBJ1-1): DAMVIQNPRYQVTQFGKPVTLSCSQTLNHNVMYWYQQKSSQAPKLLFHYYDKDFNNEADTPDNFQSRRPNTSFCFLDIRSPGLGDTAMYLCATSRDGPGNTEAFFGQGTRLTVV.

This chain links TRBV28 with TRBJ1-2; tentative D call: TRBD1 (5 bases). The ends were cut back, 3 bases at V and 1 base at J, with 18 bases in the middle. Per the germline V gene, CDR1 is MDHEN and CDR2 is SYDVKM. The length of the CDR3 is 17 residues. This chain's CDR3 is CASSFLGGGDVNYGYTF. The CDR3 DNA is TGTGCCAGCAGTTTCCTAGGAGGAGGGGACGTTAACTATGGCTACACCTTC.

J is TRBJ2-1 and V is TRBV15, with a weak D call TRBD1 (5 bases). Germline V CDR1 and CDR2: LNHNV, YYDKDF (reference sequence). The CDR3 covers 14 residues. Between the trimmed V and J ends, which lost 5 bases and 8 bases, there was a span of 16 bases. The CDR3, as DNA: TGTGCCACCAGCCTTGGGCCGTTAGGGGATGAGCAGTTCTTC. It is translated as CATSLGPLGDEQFF.

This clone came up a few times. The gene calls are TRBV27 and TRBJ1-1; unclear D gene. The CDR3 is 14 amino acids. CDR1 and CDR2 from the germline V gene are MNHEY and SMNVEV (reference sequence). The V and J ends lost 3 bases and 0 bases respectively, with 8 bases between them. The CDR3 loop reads CASSFTAMNTEAFF. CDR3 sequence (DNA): TGTGCCAGCAGTTTTACAGCCATGAACACTGAAGCTTTCTTT.

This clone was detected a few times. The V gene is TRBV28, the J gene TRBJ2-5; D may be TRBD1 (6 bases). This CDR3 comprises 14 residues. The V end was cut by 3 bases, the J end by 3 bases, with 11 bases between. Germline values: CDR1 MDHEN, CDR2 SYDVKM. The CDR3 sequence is CASSFPGTKETQYF. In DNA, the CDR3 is TGTGCCAGCAGTTTTCCCGGGACAAAAGAGACCCAGTACTTC.

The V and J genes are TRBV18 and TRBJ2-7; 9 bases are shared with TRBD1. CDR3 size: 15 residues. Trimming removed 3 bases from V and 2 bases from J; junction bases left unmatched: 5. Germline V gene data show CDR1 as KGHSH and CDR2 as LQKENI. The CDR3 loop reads CASSPRQGGTYEQYF. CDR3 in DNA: TGTGCCAGCTCACCCCGACAGGGGGGTACCTACGAGCAGTACTTC.

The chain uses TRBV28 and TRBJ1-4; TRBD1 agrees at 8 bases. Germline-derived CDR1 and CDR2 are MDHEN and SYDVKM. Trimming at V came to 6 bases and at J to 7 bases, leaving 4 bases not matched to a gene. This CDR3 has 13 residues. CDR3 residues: CASSLTGVEKLFF. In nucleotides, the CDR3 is TGTGCCAGCAGCCTGACAGGGGTTGAAAAACTGTTTTTT.

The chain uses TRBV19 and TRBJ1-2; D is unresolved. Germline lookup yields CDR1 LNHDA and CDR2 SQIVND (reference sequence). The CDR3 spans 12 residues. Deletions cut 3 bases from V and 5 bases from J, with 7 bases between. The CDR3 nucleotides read TGTGCCAGTAGTATGGCTAGGTATGGCTACACCTTC. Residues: CASSMARYGYTF.

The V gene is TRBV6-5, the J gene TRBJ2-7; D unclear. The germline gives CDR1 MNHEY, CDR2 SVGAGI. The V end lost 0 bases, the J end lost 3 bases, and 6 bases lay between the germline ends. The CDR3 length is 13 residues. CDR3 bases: TGTGCCAGCAGTTACTCTGCGGACTACGAGCAGTACTTC. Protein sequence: CASSYSADYEQYF.

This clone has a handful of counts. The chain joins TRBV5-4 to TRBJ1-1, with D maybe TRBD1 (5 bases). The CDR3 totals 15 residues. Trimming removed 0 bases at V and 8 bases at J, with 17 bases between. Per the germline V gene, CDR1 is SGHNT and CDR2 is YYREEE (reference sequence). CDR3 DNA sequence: TGTGCCAGCAGCTTGGAGGAGGGGAGGGCAGACGAAGCTTTCTTT. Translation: CASSLEEGRADEAFF.

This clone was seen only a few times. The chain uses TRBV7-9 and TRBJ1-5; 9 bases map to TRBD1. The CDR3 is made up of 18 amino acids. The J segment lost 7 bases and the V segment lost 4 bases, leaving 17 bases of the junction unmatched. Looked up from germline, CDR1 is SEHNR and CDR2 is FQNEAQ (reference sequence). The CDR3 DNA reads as TGTGCCAGCAGCTCCCTCGGGGACAGGGAGGTTTATGGCCAGCCCCAGCATTTT. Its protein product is CASSSLGDREVYGQPQHF.

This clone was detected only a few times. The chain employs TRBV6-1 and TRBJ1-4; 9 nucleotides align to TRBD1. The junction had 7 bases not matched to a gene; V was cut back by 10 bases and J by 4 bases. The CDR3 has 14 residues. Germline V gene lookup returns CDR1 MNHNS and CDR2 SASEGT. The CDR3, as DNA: TGTGCCACCAAGGGACAGGGAAGTAATGAAAAACTGTTTTTT. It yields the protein CATKGQGSNEKLFF.

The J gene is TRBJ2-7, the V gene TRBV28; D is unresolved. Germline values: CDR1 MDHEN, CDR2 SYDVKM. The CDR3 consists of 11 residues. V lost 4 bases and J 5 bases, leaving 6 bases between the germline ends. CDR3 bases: TGTGCCAGCAGTTACATGGACGAGCAGTACTTC. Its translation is CASSYMDEQYF.

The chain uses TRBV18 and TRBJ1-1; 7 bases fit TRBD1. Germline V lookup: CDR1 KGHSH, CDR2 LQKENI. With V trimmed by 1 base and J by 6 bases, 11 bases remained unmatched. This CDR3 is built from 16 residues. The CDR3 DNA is TGTGCCAGCTCACCACGGGCAAGGGGGCTGAGCGCTGAAGCTTTCTTT. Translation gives CASSPRARGLSAEAFF.

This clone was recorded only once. CDR3 bases: TGCGCCAGCAGCTTAGGGGGACAGGGGTTCAGCGAGCAGTACTTC. It translates to CASSLGGQGFSEQYF. V gene TRBV5-1 combines with J gene TRBJ2-7, with 10 bases aligning to TRBD1. Germline values: CDR1 SGHRS, CDR2 YFSETQ. Trimming cost V 2 bases and J 6 bases; bases outside gene matches: 8. The CDR3 contains 15 residues.

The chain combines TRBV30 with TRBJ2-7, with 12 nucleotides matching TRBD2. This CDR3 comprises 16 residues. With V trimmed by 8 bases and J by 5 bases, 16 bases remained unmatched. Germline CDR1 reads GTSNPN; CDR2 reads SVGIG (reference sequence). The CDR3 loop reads CAARMGLAGGPDEQYF. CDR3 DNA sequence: TGTGCCGCGAGGATGGGGCTAGCGGGAGGGCCGGACGAGCAGTACTTC.

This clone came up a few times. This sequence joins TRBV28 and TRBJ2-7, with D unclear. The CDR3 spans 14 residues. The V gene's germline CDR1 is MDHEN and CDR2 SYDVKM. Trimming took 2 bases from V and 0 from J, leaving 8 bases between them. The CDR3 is CASSLVQFSYEQYF. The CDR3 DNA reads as TGTGCCAGCAGTTTAGTGCAGTTCTCCTACGAGCAGTACTTC.

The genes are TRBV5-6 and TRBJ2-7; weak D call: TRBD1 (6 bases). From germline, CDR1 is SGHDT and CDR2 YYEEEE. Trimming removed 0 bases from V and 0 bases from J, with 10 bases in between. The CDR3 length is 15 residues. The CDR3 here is CASSLEQGSSYEQYF. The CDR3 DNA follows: TGTGCCAGCAGCTTGGAGCAGGGGAGCTCCTACGAGCAGTACTTC.

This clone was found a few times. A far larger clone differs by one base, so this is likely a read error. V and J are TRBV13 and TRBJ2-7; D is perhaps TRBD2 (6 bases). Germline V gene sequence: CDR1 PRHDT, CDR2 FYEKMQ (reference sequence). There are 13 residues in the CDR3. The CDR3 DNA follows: TGTGCCAGCAGCGAACGGACTACCTACGATCAGTACTTC. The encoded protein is CASSERTTYDQYF.

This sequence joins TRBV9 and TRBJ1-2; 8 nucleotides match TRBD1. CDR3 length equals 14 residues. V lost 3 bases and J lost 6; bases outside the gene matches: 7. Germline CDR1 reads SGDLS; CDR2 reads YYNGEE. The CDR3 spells CASSADRGRNGYTF. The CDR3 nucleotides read TGTGCCAGCAGCGCTGACAGGGGTCGGAATGGCTACACCTTC. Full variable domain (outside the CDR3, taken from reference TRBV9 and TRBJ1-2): DSGVTQTPKHLITATGQRVTLRCSPRSGDLSVYWYQQSLDQGLQFLIQYYNGEERAKGNILERFSAQQFPDLHSELNLSSLELGDSALYFCASSADRGRNGYTFGSGTRLTVV.

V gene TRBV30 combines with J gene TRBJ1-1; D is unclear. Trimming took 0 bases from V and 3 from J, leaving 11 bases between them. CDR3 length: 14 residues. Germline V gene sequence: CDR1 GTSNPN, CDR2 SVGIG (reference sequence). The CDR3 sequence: CAWSVGGLDTEAFF. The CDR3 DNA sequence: TGTGCCTGGAGTGTAGGCGGATTGGACACTGAAGCTTTCTTT.

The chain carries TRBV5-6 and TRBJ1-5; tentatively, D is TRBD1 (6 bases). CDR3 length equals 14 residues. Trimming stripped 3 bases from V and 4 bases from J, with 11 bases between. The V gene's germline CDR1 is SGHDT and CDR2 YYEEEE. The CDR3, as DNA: TGTGCCAGCAGCTGGGGACACACAAATCAGCCCCAGCATTTT. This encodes CASSWGHTNQPQHF.

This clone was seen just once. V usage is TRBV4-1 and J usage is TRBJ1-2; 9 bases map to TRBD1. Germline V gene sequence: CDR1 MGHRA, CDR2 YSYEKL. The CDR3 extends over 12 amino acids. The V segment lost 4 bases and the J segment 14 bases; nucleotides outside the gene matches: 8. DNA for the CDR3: TGCGCCAGCAGCCGCGGGACAGGGAGCATAACCTTC. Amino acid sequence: CASSRGTGSITF.

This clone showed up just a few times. CDR3 amino acids: CAWSVQIRNNEQFF. The CDR3 DNA sequence: TGTGCCTGGAGTGTACAGATCAGGAACAATGAGCAGTTCTTC. The chain uses TRBV30 and TRBJ2-1; D gene ambiguous. Trimming removed 0 bases at V and 5 bases at J, with 11 bases between. CDR1 is GTSNPN and CDR2 is SVGIG in the germline V gene (reference sequence). This CDR3 is 14 amino acids long.